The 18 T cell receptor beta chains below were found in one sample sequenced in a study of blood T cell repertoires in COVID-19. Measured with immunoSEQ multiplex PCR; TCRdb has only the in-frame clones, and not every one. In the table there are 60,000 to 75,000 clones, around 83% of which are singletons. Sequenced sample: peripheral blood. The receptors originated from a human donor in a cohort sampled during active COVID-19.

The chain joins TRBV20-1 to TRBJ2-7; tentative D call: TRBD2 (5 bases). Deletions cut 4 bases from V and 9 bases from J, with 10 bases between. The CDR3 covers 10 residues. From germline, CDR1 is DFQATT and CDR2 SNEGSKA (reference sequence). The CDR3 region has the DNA TGCAGTGCTATGCGTGAGGGGCAGTACTTC. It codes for CSAMREGQYF.

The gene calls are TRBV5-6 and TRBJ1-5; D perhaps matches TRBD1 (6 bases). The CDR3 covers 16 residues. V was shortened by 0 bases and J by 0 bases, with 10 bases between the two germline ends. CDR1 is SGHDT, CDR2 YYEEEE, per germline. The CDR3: CASSLGGPYSNQPQHF. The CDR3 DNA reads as TGTGCCAGCAGCTTGGGGGGGCCGTATAGCAATCAGCCCCAGCATTTT.

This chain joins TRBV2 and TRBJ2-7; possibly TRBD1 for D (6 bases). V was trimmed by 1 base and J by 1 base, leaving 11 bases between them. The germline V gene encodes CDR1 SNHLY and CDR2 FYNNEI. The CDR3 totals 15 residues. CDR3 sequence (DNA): TGTGCCAGCAGTGAAGACCCACAGGGTTCCTACGAGCAGTACTTC. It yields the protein CASSEDPQGSYEQYF. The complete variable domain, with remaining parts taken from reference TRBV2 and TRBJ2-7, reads EPEVTQTPSHQVTQMGQEVILRCVPISNHLYFYWYRQILGQKVEFLVSFYNNEISEKSEIFDDQFSVERPDGSNFTLKIRSTKLEDSAMYFCASSEDPQGSYEQYFGPGTRLTVT.

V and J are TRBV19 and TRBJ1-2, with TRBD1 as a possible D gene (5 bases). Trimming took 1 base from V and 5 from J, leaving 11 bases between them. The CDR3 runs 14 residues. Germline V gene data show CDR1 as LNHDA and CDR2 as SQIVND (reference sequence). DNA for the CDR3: TGTGCCAGTAGTATAGTGCAGGGAAGATATGGCTACACCTTC. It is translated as CASSIVQGRYGYTF.

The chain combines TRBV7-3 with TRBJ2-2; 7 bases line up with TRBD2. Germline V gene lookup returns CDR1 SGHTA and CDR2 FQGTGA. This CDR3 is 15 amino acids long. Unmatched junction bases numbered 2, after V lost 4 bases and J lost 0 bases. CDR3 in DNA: TGTGCCAGCAGCTCCCGGGAGGCGAACACCGGGGAGCTGTTTTTT. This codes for CASSSREANTGELFF.

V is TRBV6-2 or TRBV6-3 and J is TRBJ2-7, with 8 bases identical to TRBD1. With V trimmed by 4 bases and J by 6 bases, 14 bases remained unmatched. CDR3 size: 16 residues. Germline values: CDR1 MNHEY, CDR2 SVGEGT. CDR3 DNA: TGTGCCAGCAGTTCCATGCAGGGGGCGGCCGGTGGCGAGCAGTACTTC. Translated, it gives CASSSMQGAAGGEQYF.

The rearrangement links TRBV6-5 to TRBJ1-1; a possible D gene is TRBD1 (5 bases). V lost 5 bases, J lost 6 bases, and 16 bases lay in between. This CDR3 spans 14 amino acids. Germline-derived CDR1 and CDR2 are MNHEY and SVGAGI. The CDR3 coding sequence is TGTGCCAGCAGTCACCGCCAGGGAGGGGCTGAAGCTTTCTTT. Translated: CASSHRQGGAEAFF.

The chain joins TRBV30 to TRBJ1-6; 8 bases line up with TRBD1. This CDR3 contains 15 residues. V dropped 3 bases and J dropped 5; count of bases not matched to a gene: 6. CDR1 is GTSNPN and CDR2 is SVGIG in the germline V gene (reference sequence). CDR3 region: CAWSSRDRNNSPLHF. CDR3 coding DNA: TGTGCCTGGAGCTCCCGGGACAGGAATAATTCACCCCTCCACTTT.

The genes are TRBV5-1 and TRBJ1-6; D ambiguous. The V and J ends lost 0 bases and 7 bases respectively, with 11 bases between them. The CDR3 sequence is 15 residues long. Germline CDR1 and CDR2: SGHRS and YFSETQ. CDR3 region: CASSLVTGGNSPLHF. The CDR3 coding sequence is TGCGCCAGCAGCTTGGTTACGGGAGGAAATTCACCCCTCCACTTT.

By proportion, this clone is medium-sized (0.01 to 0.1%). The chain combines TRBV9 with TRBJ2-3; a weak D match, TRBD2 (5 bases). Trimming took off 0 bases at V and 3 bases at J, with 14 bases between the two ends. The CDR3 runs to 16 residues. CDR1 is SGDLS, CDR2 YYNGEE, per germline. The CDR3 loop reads CASSVAAGYGTDTQYF. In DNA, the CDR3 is TGTGCCAGCAGCGTAGCCGCGGGTTATGGAACAGATACGCAGTATTTT.

The CDR3 protein is CASSRTGTSYNEQFF. As DNA, the CDR3 is TGTGCCAGCAGCCGTACCGGGACTAGCTACAATGAGCAGTTCTTC. This chain uses TRBV4-2 with TRBJ2-1, with 8 bases that match TRBD2. Germline trimming cut 4 bases from V and 3 bases from J; bases unmatched to any gene: 5. This CDR3 has 15 amino acids. The germline V gene encodes CDR1 LGHNA and CDR2 YNFKEQ.

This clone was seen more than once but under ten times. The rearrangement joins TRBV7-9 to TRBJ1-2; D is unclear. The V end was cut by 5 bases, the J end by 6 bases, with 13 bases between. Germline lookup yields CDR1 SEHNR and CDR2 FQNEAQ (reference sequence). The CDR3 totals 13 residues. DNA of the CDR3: TGTGCCAGCAGCGAGACTTACGCCGATGGCTACACCTTC. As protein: CASSETYADGYTF.

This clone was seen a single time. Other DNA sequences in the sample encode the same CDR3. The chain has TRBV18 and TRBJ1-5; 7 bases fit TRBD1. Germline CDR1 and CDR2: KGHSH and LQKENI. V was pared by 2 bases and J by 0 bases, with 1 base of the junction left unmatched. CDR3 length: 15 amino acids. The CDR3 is CASSPTGVSNQPQHF. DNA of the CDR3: TGTGCCAGCTCACCAACAGGGGTTAGCAATCAGCCCCAGCATTTT. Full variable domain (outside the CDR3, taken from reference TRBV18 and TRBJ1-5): NAGVMQNPRHLVRRRGQEARLRCSPMKGHSHVYWYRQLPEEGLKFMVYLQKENIIDESGMPKERFSAEFPKEGPSILRIQQVVRGDSAAYFCASSPTGVSNQPQHFGDGTRLSIL.

The CDR3, as DNA: TGTGCCAGCAGCCAACTAGCGGGGGGGCAAGATACGCAGTATTTT. Amino acids: CASSQLAGGQDTQYF. This chain joins TRBV7-8 and TRBJ2-3; 13 positions match TRBD2. CDR1 is SGHVS and CDR2 is FQNEAQ in the germline V gene. Unmatched junction bases numbered 4, after V lost 5 bases and J lost 5 bases. This CDR3 is 15 amino acids long.

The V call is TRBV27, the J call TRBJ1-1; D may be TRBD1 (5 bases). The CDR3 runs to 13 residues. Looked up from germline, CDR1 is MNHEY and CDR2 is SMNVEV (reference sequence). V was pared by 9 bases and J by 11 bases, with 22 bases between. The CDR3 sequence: CARDKRFRSGAFF. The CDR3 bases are TGTGCCAGGGACAAAAGGTTCAGGTCTGGGGCTTTCTTT.

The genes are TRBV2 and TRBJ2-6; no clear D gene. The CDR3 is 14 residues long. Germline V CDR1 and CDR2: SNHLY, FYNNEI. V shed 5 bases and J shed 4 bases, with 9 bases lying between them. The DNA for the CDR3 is TGTGCCAGCAGTCCAGAATCCGGGGCCAACGTCCTGACTTTC. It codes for CASSPESGANVLTF.

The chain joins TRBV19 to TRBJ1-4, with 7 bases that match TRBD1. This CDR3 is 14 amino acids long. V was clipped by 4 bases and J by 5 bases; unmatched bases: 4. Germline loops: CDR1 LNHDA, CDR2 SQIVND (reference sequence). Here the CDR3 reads CASSRQGANEKLFF. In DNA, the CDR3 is TGTGCCAGTAGTAGACAGGGTGCCAATGAAAAACTGTTTTTT.

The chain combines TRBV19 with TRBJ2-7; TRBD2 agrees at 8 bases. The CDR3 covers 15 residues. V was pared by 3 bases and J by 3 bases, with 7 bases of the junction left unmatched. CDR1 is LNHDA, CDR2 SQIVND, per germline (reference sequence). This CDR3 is CASSIGTSLYYEQYF. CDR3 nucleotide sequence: TGTGCCAGTAGTATCGGGACTAGTCTTTACTACGAGCAGTACTTC.